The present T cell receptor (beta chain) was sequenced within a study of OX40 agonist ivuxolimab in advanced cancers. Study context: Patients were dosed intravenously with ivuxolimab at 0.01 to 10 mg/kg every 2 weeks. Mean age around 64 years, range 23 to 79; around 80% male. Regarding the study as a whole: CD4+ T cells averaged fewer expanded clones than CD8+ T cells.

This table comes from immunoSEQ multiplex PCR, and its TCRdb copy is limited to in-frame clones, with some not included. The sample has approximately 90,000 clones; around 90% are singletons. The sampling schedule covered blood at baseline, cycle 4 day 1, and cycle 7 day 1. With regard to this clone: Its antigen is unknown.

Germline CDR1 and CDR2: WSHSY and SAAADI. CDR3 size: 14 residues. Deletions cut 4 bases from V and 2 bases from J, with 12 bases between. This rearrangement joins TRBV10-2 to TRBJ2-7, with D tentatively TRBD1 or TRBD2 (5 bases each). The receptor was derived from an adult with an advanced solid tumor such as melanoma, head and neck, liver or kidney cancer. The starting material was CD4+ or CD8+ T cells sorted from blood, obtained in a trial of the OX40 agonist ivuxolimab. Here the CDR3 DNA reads TGCGCCAGCAGTGCGGGGCGTCAGACCTACGAGCAGTACTTC. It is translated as CASSAGRQTYEQYF.